The sequence of this TCR beta chain was determined in a study of T cell responses to AZD1222 COVID-19 vaccine (dated by TCRdb to about 2021). With respect to the entire study: AZD1222 recipients given second doses at about 4 weeks or at about 12 weeks were pooled, since spike-specific TCR depth and breadth were not found to differ between the two schedules. A total of approximately 240 trial participants underwent TCR sequencing, of whom 207 received two doses of AZD1222 and around 26 received two doses of the MenACWY control vaccine. Trial participants were enrolled by age into 18-55, 56-69 and 70-plus year subgroups, with roughly 160, 29 and 62 TCR-sequenced participants respectively.

Comments on this clone: This clone's antigen is unknown. One base away there is no much larger clone; base qualities are not given.

The CDR3 regions of human TCRbeta chains were subjected to immunosequencing. Under the source paper's analysis protocol: TCRs in the repertoires were matched against a reference library of SARS-CoV-2-specific TCRs that had been generated with the MIRA antigen-specificity platform. Breadth was defined as the fraction of unique TCRs that were SARS-CoV-2-associated, and depth was defined as the fraction of total T cells that were SARS-CoV-2-associated. Each spike-specific TCR was assigned to its reactive spike region and to a CD4 or CD8 class using the MIRA data. Log10-transformed breadth and depth values were compared by one-way ANOVA with Sidak's multiple comparisons tests. The table comes from immuneACCESS by way of TCRdb, which keeps in-frame sequences with V and J called. Part of the clones is missing from these tables; in studies checked, under half for an unresolved V gene and the rest for unknown reasons. D and trimming were read from the DNA, whereas the V and J calls and clone size are those reported in that table. A total of 87,000 or so clones appear in this sample, less than 90% of them only once. The ten largest account for 3.7% of the sample.

The time point label, read with the paper, signifies: baseline before first vaccination. The vaccinee samples were drawn from two UK trials, COV001 and COV002, one of which was a single-blind randomized controlled phase 2/3 trial testing AZD1222 (ChAdOx1 nCoV-19) in healthy adults. For TCRbeta chain sequencing, PBMC samples from trial participants were taken at day 0 and at day 28 after the second dose. Overall results and qualifications from the work: A significant rise in spike-specific TCR breadth and depth was observed after two AZD1222 doses relative to day 0 and relative to MenACWY recipients. The vaccine-associated CD4 TCRs covered the entire spike protein, and the dominant responses fell in regions 160-218 and 743-854. Nearly half of unique spike-specific TCRs reportedly recognized epitopes outside regions mutated in the B.1.351 and B.1.1.7 variants. Conclusions about previously exposed vaccinees were limited because only six AZD1222 recipients were SARS-CoV-2 seropositive at baseline. In the small 56-69-year group, the increase in depth fell short of significance, most likely because of low power. Participants were mostly white British, with more females than males. The authors suggested clonal diversity may have been underestimated. Because no day 14 peak-response samples were available, the repertoires could be characterized only after the peak T cell response.

From its cysteine to its phenylalanine, the CDR3 spans 15 amino acids. Only CDR3 DNA remains: 45 bases, in frame from the first base. Based on the germline V gene (reference sequence), the CDR1 and CDR2 sequences are LNHDA and SQIVND. The V gene is TRBV19 and the J gene is TRBJ1-2; a weak D assignment points to TRBD1 (5 bases agree). The sequenced sample was peripheral blood, obtained on day 0 of AZD1222 vaccination. This receptor was taken from an adult in good health. The DNA sequence is TGTGTTCATCGAGGGCAGACAGCCTCTAACTATGGCTACACCTTC. Its amino acids are CVHRGQTASNYGYTF.